This T cell receptor (beta chain) derives from a study of immune heterogeneity within non-small cell lung tumors listed by TCRdb under 2018. As for the study more broadly: Histology comprised a handful of squamous cell carcinomas, roughly ten non-squamous carcinomas and 1 tumor not otherwise specified. To examine intratumoral immune heterogeneity, the study used whole-exome sequencing, RNA-seq and TCR beta repertoire sequencing on multiple spatially distinct regions of each NSCLC tumor. Transcriptome data were available for just 44 loci from around twelve patients, whereas TCR repertoire analysis spanned just over 55 tumor loci from approximately 14 patients. Neoantigen binding to each patient's HLA alleles was predicted with netMHCpan-3.0 for mutant peptides of 8 to 11 amino acids. What the work shows at the level of the full study, not this receptor alone: A statistically significant but moderate positive correlation (R approximately 0.34) was observed between local T-cell repertoire clonality and local tumor mutational burden. Within a patient, identical dominant CDR3B clonotypes were found to recur across loci, yet unique high-frequency clones were also harbored in different tumor locations. Individual patients mostly had different high-frequency TCR beta clonotypes.

This clonotype was recorded a few times. The antigen it recognizes is unknown. No base quality values were provided; no much bigger clone lies one nucleotide off. Genomic DNA was extracted from bulk tumor tissue and used as the TCR template, and roughly 560 ng gDNA was amplified per sample. Multiple biopsies per primary tumor were taken during surgery, spaced as far apart as possible within the tumor mass. Patients in the study cohort, which was described as untreated, were newly diagnosed NSCLC cases going through curative surgery. The samples came from approximately 14 patients with newly diagnosed non-small cell lung cancer who were having surgery intended to be curative. Resected tumor masses were reviewed by two independent pathologists. Only high-quality DNA and RNA samples were carried forward to sequencing. A multiplex PCR system amplified the TCR beta CDR3 region, with a first 10-cycle round using 32 V-gene forward and 13 J-gene reverse primers. The first PCR round was done with a QIAGEN Multiplex PCR Kit, and the primer sequences were filed in Chinese patent CN105087789A. Illumina universal primers were attached in a second round of PCR run with the Phusion High-Fidelity PCR Kit. Sequencing of the TCR libraries was done on the Illumina HiSeq X Ten platform in paired-end mode with a 151 bp read length. Processing in the source paper ran as follows. Cutadapt was used to discard reads without multiplex PCR primers, PEAR merged the read pairs, and MiXCR with default settings called the CDR3 regions. Repertoire diversity was assessed by Shannon entropy, and clonality was calculated as one minus the Shannon entropy divided by the ln of the count of productive unique sequences. Clonotypes at a frequency of at least 0.5% were defined as dominant or high-frequency T-cell clones. The public reads were run again by TCRdb, first through fastp at Q25 and then through MiXCR, and only productive beta chains were kept. Each record represents a unique CDR3 protein, reported with the most common genes and DNA among its rows. In this record, the V and J calls reflect TCRdb's handling and not the investigators' own analysis. The sample data list 25,000 to 40,000 distinct CDR3 sequences, and around 28% of these were observed just once. About 4% of the sample lies in the top ten.

The cysteine opens and the phenylalanine closes a CDR3 of 14 amino acids. Left in the record is the CDR3 DNA by itself, 42 bases read in frame from the first base. Cut back by 3 bases and 4 bases, the V and J ends lie 9 bases apart. The sequencing input was lung tumor tissue. The chain uses TRBV12-3 or TRBV12-4 and TRBJ2-2, with the D assignment possibly TRBD1 or TRBD2, given 6 matching bases for each. This TCR was sampled from a middle-aged man with non-small cell lung cancer. The CDR3 reads as follows: CASSFGGLTGELFF. The bases are TGTGCCAGCAGTTTTGGGGGGCTCACCGGGGAGCTGTTTTTT.